The entry that follows covers one T cell receptor beta chain sequence. Antigen specificity is unknown. With 60 Vbeta and 13 Jbeta primers, the PCR was carried out. Only in-frame clones appear in the TCRdb table, and some are missing; sequencing was by immunoSEQ multiplex PCR. The data hold 150,000 to 200,000 clones, with around 75% observed a single time. CDR1 and CDR2 from the germline V gene are LNHNV and YYDKDF (reference sequence). V gave up 5 bases and J gave up 0 bases; unmatched junction bases: 4. This CDR3 region has 15 residues. This specimen comes from a study of cytomegalovirus exposure and HLA in healthy donors. General observations from the study: In a later analysis, at a false discovery rate of 0.05, roughly 18,000 TCR beta sequences were associated with HLA alleles. Common viral pathogens seemed, in a later analysis, to connect with several of the most significant clusters. High specificity and sensitivity for cytomegalovirus status were reported for the classifier.

At sampling all donors were nominally healthy, likely with unrecorded immune exposures. The sample consisted of PBMCs. The clonotype originates from a young man in good health and CMV-seropositive. The V gene is TRBV15, the J gene TRBJ1-5; 7 bases match TRBD1. The CDR3 DNA reads as TGTGCCACCAGCCTCGGACAGGATAGCAATCAGCCCCAGCATTTT. It translates to CATSLGQDSNQPQHF.